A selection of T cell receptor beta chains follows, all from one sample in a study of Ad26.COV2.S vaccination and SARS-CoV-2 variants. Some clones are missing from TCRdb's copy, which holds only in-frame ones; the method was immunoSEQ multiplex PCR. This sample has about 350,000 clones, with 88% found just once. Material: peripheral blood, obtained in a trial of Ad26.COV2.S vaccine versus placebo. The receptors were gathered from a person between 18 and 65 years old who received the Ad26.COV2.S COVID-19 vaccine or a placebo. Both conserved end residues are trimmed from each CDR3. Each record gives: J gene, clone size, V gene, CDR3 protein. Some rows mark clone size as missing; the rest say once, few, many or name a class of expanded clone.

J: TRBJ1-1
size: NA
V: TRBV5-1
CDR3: ASSFVSVMGQAF

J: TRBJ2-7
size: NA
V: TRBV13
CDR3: ASSLADRIGGYEQY

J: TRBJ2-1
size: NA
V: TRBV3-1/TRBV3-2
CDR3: ASSQVDRHGDEQF

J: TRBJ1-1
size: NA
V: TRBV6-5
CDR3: ASSYSSLGDTEAF

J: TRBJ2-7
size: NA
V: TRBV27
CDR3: ASRTSGRYEQY

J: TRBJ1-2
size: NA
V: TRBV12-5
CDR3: ASGLEKHYGYT

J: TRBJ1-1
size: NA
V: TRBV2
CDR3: ASVEQGSEAF

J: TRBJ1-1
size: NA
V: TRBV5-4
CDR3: ASSLAGQGNTEAF

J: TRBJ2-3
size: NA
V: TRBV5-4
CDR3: ASSLISGSTDTQY

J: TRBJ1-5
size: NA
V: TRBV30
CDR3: AWSVRPGSGRH

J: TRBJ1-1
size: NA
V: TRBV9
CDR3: ASSDLNTEAF

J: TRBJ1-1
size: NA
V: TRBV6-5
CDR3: ASTPGSSLTEAF

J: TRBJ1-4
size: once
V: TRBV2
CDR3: ASSEEGLF

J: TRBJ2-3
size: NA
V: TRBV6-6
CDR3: ASSYSERRGDTQY

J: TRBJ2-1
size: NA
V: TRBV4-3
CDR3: ASSQEPTGLAGGGEQF

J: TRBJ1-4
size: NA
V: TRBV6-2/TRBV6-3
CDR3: ASSPDAEAGKLF

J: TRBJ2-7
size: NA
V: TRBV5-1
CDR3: ASALAGTTFTYEQY

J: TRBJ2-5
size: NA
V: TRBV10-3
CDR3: AISEVGTGRQETQY

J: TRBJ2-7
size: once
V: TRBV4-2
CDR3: ASKTGTDPYEQY

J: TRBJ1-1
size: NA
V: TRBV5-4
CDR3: ASSESAPNTEAF

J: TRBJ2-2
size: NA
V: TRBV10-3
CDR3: AIKSSAQGTGELF

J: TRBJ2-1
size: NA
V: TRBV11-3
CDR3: ASSLDLGQRGNEQF

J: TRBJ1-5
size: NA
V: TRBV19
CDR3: ASTLQGTNSQPQH

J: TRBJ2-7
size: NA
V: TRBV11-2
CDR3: ASSFGRGPDYEQY

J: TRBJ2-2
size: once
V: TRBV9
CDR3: ASSVSGSVTGELF

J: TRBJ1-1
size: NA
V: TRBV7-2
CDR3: ASSLVGQGYTEAF

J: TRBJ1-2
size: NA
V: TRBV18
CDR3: ASSPPSTGNYGYT

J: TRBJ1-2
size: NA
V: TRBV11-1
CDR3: ASSRDRAGYGYT

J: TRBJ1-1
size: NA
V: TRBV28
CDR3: ASSKERFEAF

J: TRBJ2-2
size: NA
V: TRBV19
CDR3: ASRSGDRLDTGELF

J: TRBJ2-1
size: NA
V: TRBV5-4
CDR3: ASSSTGRRF

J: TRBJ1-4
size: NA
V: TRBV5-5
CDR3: ASSPVAGPNEKLF

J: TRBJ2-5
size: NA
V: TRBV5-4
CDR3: ASSGRAEDVGTQY

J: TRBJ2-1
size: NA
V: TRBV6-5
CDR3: ASIRAGVGF

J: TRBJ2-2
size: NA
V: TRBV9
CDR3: ASSVMGGIAGELF

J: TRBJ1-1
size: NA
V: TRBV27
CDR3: ASILRGQKNTEAF

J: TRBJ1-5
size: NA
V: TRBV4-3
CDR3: ASSRQVDQPQH